The next 31 T cell receptor beta chains were all read from a single sample in a study of blood T cell repertoires in COVID-19. The protocol was immunoSEQ multiplex PCR, while the TCRdb copy is restricted to in-frame clones and leaves out a portion. The table includes fewer than 250,000 clones, around four fifths detected once. The sequenced material came from peripheral blood. All receptors derive from a woman aged 50 to 65 with acute or convalescent COVID-19.

This chain links TRBV28 with TRBJ1-4; 9 bases are shared with TRBD1. The junction had 3 bases not matched to a gene; V was cut back by 5 bases and J by 5 bases. Germline V gene sequence: CDR1 MDHEN, CDR2 SYDVKM. The length of the CDR3 is 14 residues. CDR3 sequence reads: CASSTTGGNEKLFF. CDR3 in DNA: TGTGCCAGCAGTACGACAGGGGGGAATGAAAAACTGTTTTTT.

This chain uses TRBV11-3 with TRBJ2-1; 9 nucleotides align to TRBD2. With 5 bases clipped from V and 5 bases from J, the junction kept 7 bases outside the gene matches. The CDR3 is 15 residues long. CDR1 and CDR2 (germline): SGHNT, YENEEA. DNA of the CDR3: TGTGCCAGCAGCATAAGGACTAGCGCCAACAATGAGCAGTTCTTC. Translation: CASSIRTSANNEQFF.

This clone was found once. The rearrangement uses TRBV12-3 or TRBV12-4 and TRBJ1-2; a weak D match, TRBD1 (5 bases). This CDR3 has 12 residues. V gave up 6 bases and J gave up 4 bases, with 9 bases separating them. The CDR3 bases are TGTGCCAGCAGCCAGGGAGGCTATGGCTACACCTTC. Translating it yields CASSQGGYGYTF.

The gene calls are TRBV19 and TRBJ2-2, with 7 bases identical to TRBD1. CDR1 and CDR2 from the germline V gene are LNHDA and SQIVND (reference sequence). This CDR3 region has 16 residues. Trimming cost V 7 bases and J 0 bases; bases outside gene matches: 8. CDR3 DNA sequence: TGTGCCAGTAAGAGGGACAGTATATCGAACACCGGGGAGCTGTTTTTT. Amino acids: CASKRDSISNTGELFF.

The chain carries TRBV10-3 and TRBJ2-7; 7 positions agree with TRBD2. This CDR3 is built from 12 residues. Germline V gene sequence: CDR1 ENHRY, CDR2 SYGVKD. The trim removed 8 bases at V and 6 bases at J, leaving 7 bases unmatched. CDR3: CAIGSGNPEQYF. The CDR3 DNA follows: TGTGCCATCGGGAGCGGGAACCCCGAGCAGTACTTC.

The chain uses TRBV5-4 and TRBJ2-7, with 7 bases identical to TRBD2. From germline, CDR1 is SGHNT and CDR2 YYREEE (reference sequence). This CDR3 is 12 amino acids long. V lost 2 bases to trimming and J lost 10 bases; unmatched junction nucleotides: 6. In DNA, the CDR3 is TGTGCCAGCAGCTTTTACCGGGACTACCAGTACTTC. Encoded protein: CASSFYRDYQYF.

The chain employs TRBV4-2 and TRBJ1-1, with TRBD1 matching 7 bases. There are 15 residues in the CDR3. J was trimmed by 4 bases and V by 1 base; bases with no gene match: 6. Per germline, CDR1 LGHNA and CDR2 YNFKEQ. The CDR3 coding sequence is TGTGCCAGCAGCCAAGCGGCAGGGGGAGGCACTGAAGCTTTCTTT. Amino acid sequence: CASSQAAGGGTEAFF.

Regarding this clone: Other DNA sequences in this sample translate to the same CDR3. The CDR3: CAWSVRGNTEAFF. The CDR3 region has the DNA TGTGCCTGGAGTGTACGGGGAAACACTGAAGCTTTCTTT. The V and J genes are TRBV30 and TRBJ1-1; D remains unclear. CDR1 GTSNPN and CDR2 SVGIG come from the germline V gene (reference sequence). V was shortened by 0 bases and J by 2 bases, with 7 bases between the two germline ends. The CDR3 extends over 13 amino acids.

This clone was counted only a few times. The chain recombines TRBV7-2 with TRBJ2-7, with 8 bases identical to TRBD2. CDR3 length: 16 residues. Germline V gives CDR1 SGHTA, CDR2 FQGNSA. The ends lost 3 bases at V and 4 bases at J; junction bases unmatched: 11. This chain's CDR3 is CASSFQSGRGAYEQYF. CDR3 sequence (DNA): TGTGCCAGCAGCTTCCAGAGCGGGAGAGGGGCTTACGAGCAGTACTTC.

This rearrangement joins TRBV18 to TRBJ2-5; D perhaps matches TRBD1 (5 bases). The CDR3 extends over 15 amino acids. V lost 2 bases and J lost 4, with 14 bases in between. Germline loops: CDR1 KGHSH, CDR2 LQKENI. CDR3 residues: CASSPTPEQGETQYF. CDR3 bases: TGTGCCAGCTCACCAACGCCCGAGCAGGGAGAGACCCAGTACTTC.

This clone has a single count. This sequence joins TRBV11-2 and TRBJ2-4, with D tentatively TRBD1 (5 bases). CDR1 SGHAT and CDR2 FQNNGV come from the germline V gene. CDR3 size: 17 residues. The germline V and J ends were trimmed by 3 bases and 6 bases, with 21 bases remaining between them. The CDR3 coding sequence is TGTGCCAGCAGCTTTCGATCAGGGAACCTAAGCCCAAACATTCAGTACTTC. The encoded protein is CASSFRSGNLSPNIQYF.

V and J are TRBV24-1 and TRBJ1-2, with D maybe TRBD1 (5 bases). Germline CDR1 KGHDR, CDR2 SFDVKD. The CDR3 is 13 amino acids. Deletions cut 5 bases from V and 3 bases from J, with 9 bases between. In DNA, the CDR3 is TGTGCCACCAGTGCGAAAGGGGACTATGGCTACACCTTC. Its protein is CATSAKGDYGYTF.

The chain is built from TRBV2 and TRBJ2-5, with TRBD2 as a possible D gene (5 bases). Germline lookup yields CDR1 SNHLY and CDR2 FYNNEI. Trimming removed 5 bases at V and 5 bases at J, with 12 bases between. The CDR3 extends over 13 amino acids. Here the CDR3 reads CASSNERSETQYF. As DNA, the CDR3 is TGTGCCAGCAGTAACGAGCGGTCGGAGACCCAGTACTTC.

The chain links TRBV24-1 to TRBJ1-2; 7 nucleotides line up with TRBD1. Losses at the gene ends were 4 bases for V and 8 bases for J; bases not matched to a gene: 15. The CDR3 runs 16 residues. Germline V gene sequence: CDR1 KGHDR, CDR2 SFDVKD. CDR3: CATSESSTGTYGGYTF. The CDR3 region has the DNA TGTGCCACCAGTGAATCCTCGACAGGGACCTATGGCGGCTACACCTTC.

The chain carries TRBV5-1 and TRBJ1-5; maybe TRBD1 (5 bases). This CDR3 has 15 amino acids. The germline V gene has CDR1 SGHRS and CDR2 YFSETQ. The V end was cut by 5 bases, the J end by 2 bases, with 14 bases between. Written as DNA, the CDR3 is TGCGCCAGCAGGAGCGGGACGAACGGCAATCAGCCCCAGCATTTT. Protein: CASRSGTNGNQPQHF. The complete variable domain, with remaining parts taken from reference TRBV5-1 and TRBJ1-5, reads KAGVTQTPRYLIKTRGQQVTLSCSPISGHRSVSWYQQTPGQGLQFLFEYFSETQRNKGNFPGRFSGRQFSNSRSEMNVSTLELGDSALYLCASRSGTNGNQPQHFGDGTRLSIL.

The V gene is TRBV7-2, the J gene TRBJ2-7, with 8 positions matching TRBD1. The J segment lost 2 bases and the V segment lost 4 bases, leaving 4 bases of the junction unmatched. Per the germline V gene, CDR1 is SGHTA and CDR2 is FQGNSA. This CDR3 has 14 amino acids. CDR3 in amino acids: CASSSQQGAYEQYF. The CDR3 region has the DNA TGTGCCAGCAGCTCCCAACAGGGGGCCTACGAGCAGTACTTC. Combining the CDR3 with reference TRBV7-2 and TRBJ2-7 gives the whole variable domain GAGVSQSPSNKVTEKGKDVELRCDPISGHTALYWYRQSLGQGLEFLIYFQGNSAPDKSGLPSDRFSAERTGGSVSTLTIQRTQQEDSAVYLCASSSQQGAYEQYFGPGTRLTVT.

The V gene is TRBV28, the J gene TRBJ2-7; D may be TRBD1 (6 bases). There are 14 residues in the CDR3. Germline-derived CDR1 and CDR2 are MDHEN and SYDVKM. V lost 1 base and J lost 6, with 13 bases in between. This CDR3 reads CASSLLGGLPEQYF. CDR3 coding DNA: TGTGCCAGCAGTTTATTAGGGGGTTTACCCGAGCAGTACTTC.

The CDR3 loop reads CASSYSGRTYNEQFF. The CDR3 DNA reads TGTGCCAGCAGTTACAGCGGGAGGACCTACAATGAGCAGTTCTTC. The chain joins TRBV6-5 to TRBJ2-1; 9 nucleotides line up with TRBD2. V trimming: 2 bases; J trimming: 2 bases; junction bases outside the gene matches: 1. This CDR3 is 15 amino acids long. Germline V gene sequence: CDR1 MNHEY, CDR2 SVGAGI.

This sequence joins TRBV19 and TRBJ1-2; no clear D. The CDR3 runs 14 residues. Trimming left V 5 bases short and J 1 base short, with 11 bases between. CDR1 is LNHDA and CDR2 is SQIVND in the germline V gene (reference sequence). Here the CDR3 DNA reads TGTGCCAGTAGTCTCATACAAATTAACTATGGCTACACCTTC. It yields the protein CASSLIQINYGYTF.

The gene calls are TRBV27 and TRBJ1-1; 7 nucleotides align to TRBD1. The CDR3 consists of 14 residues. V lost 8 bases to trimming and J lost 1 base; unmatched junction nucleotides: 7. Per germline, CDR1 MNHEY and CDR2 SMNVEV (reference sequence). The CDR3 protein is CASRKGQTNTEAFF. In DNA form, the CDR3 reads TGTGCCAGCCGAAAGGGACAGACGAACACTGAAGCTTTCTTT.

This clone was found a few times. The rearrangement joins TRBV5-1 to TRBJ2-5; TRBD2 aligns across 13 bases. Germline CDR1 and CDR2: SGHRS and YFSETQ. CDR3 length: 14 residues. After removal of 7 bases from V and 4 bases from J, the junction contained 4 bases not matched to a gene. CDR3 loop: CASVGLAGLETQYF. The CDR3 DNA is TGCGCCAGCGTGGGACTAGCGGGACTAGAGACCCAGTACTTC.

The genes are TRBV24-1 and TRBJ2-2, with 12 bases matching TRBD1. Germline V gene sequence: CDR1 KGHDR, CDR2 SFDVKD. J lost 5 bases, V lost 4 bases, and 7 bases had no gene match. The CDR3 is 17 residues long. CDR3 sequence: CATSDLGQGARTGELFF. The CDR3 region has the DNA TGTGCCACCAGTGACCTGGGACAGGGGGCGCGGACCGGGGAGCTGTTTTTT.

This clone occurred once. The gene calls are TRBV7-2 and TRBJ1-1; 7 bases match TRBD1. V was pared by 4 bases and J by 2 bases, with 13 bases of the junction left unmatched. This CDR3 is built from 17 residues. CDR1 is SGHTA and CDR2 is FQGNSA in the germline V gene. CDR3 residues: CASSWGPPGTANTEAFF. DNA for the CDR3: TGTGCCAGCAGCTGGGGCCCCCCCGGGACAGCAAACACTGAAGCTTTCTTT.

This chain uses TRBV9 with TRBJ2-3; 8 nucleotides align to TRBD2. The CDR3 consists of 16 residues. Trimming took 1 base from V and 5 from J; bases not matched to a gene: 9. Germline-derived CDR1 and CDR2 are SGDLS and YYNGEE. In DNA, the CDR3 is TGTGCCAGCAGCGTAAAGCCTAGCGGGTTTGGAGATACGCAGTATTTT. It is translated as CASSVKPSGFGDTQYF.

V usage is TRBV28 and J usage is TRBJ1-3; TRBD1 agrees at 10 bases. J gave up 14 bases and V 1 base, and 11 bases lay outside the gene matches. Germline assignment: CDR1 MDHEN and CDR2 SYDVKM. This CDR3 comprises 15 residues. As DNA, the CDR3 is TGTGCCAGCAGTTTATTCCATCCGGGACAGGGGCGGGTATATTTT. It is translated as CASSLFHPGQGRVYF.

The chain has TRBV21-1 and TRBJ2-7; TRBD2 was called by the table and not checked on the DNA. TRBV21-1 is tagged as a pseudogene. The CDR3 extends over 17 amino acids. As DNA, the CDR3 is TGTGCCAGCAGCAAAAAAGGGGAGCGGGAAACCTTCTACGAGCAGTACTTC. Its translation: CASSKKGERETFYEQYF.

The genes are TRBV19 and TRBJ2-1; 8 bases match TRBD2. Germline V gene data show CDR1 as LNHDA and CDR2 as SQIVND (reference sequence). The ends lost 4 bases at V and 5 bases at J; junction bases unmatched: 4. This CDR3 region has 14 residues. The CDR3 here is CASSTSGWDNEQFF. Here the CDR3 DNA reads TGTGCCAGTAGTACTAGCGGGTGGGACAATGAGCAGTTCTTC.

The CDR3 DNA reads TGTGCCAGTAGTATGGGACTAGCGGTAGGGGAGCAGTTCTTC. It codes for CASSMGLAVGEQFF. The chain is built from TRBV19 and TRBJ2-1; 11 bases align to TRBD2. The germline V gene encodes CDR1 LNHDA and CDR2 SQIVND (reference sequence). After removal of 3 bases from V and 10 bases from J, the junction contained 5 bases not matched to a gene. The CDR3 runs to 14 residues.

The CDR3 DNA sequence: TGCGCCAGCAGCTTGGTGACAGGGGGCGCGTACGAGCAGTACTTC. Its protein product is CASSLVTGGAYEQYF. V gene TRBV5-1 combines with J gene TRBJ2-7; 10 nucleotides agree with TRBD1. Germline CDR1 reads SGHRS; CDR2 reads YFSETQ. The CDR3 runs to 15 residues. V gave up 0 bases and J gave up 4 bases; unmatched junction bases: 4.

The V and J genes are TRBV28 and TRBJ1-1; D is uncertain. The length of the CDR3 is 13 residues. Germline V gene sequence: CDR1 MDHEN, CDR2 SYDVKM. The V end was cut by 6 bases, the J end by 3 bases, with 11 bases between. The DNA of the CDR3 is TGTGCCAGCAGGGATCTCGGGGACACTGAAGCTTTCTTT. Translating gives CASRDLGDTEAFF.

The table lists this clone with a count of one. The rearrangement uses TRBV29-1 and TRBJ2-6; 7 positions match TRBD1. The germline V gene has CDR1 SQVTM and CDR2 ANQGSEA. CDR3 length: 15 amino acids. The trim removed 4 bases at V and 0 bases at J, leaving 3 bases unmatched. The CDR3, as DNA: TGCAGCGTTGGGACAGGCCTCTCTGGGGCCAACGTCCTGACTTTC. Its protein is CSVGTGLSGANVLTF.